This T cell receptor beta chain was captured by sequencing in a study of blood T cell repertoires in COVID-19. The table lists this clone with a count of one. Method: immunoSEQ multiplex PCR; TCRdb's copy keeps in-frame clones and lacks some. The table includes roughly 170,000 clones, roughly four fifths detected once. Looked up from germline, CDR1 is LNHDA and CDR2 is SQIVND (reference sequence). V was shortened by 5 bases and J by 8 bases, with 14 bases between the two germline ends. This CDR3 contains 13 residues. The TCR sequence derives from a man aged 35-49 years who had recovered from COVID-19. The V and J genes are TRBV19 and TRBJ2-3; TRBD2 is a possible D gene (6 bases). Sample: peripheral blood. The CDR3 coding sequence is TGTGCCAGTAGTCTAGCGTGGCTTCGTACGCAGTATTTT. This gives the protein CASSLAWLRTQYF.